This entry is about one T cell receptor (beta chain). This sample stems from a study of yellow fever vaccine responses in identical twins. TCRdb redid the calling of the RT-PCR reads with MiXCR, one entry per CDR3 protein. The sample lists over 10,000 distinct CDR3 sequences; approximately 84% were seen once. The sequence was obtained from a woman aged 18-35 years who received the yellow fever vaccine. Sequenced material: T cells from blood (PBMCs), unsorted or a sorted subset (not recorded which), taken before or after yellow fever vaccination (not recorded which).

The CDR3 nucleotides read TGTGCCACCAGCAGAACGACTAGCTACAAATTTTCCTACGAGCAGTACTTC. Translation gives CATSRTTSYKFSYEQYF. This sequence joins TRBV15 and TRBJ2-7, with 7 positions matching TRBD2. This CDR3 comprises 17 residues. V shed 2 bases and J 1 base; nucleotides not matched to a gene: 11. CDR1 and CDR2 from the germline V gene are LNHNV and YYDKDF (reference sequence).